The sequence of this T cell receptor beta chain was determined in a study of cytomegalovirus exposure and HLA in healthy donors. The CDR3 loop spans 15 amino acids. In germline, CDR1 is SGHVS, CDR2 FNYEAQ. V was clipped by 5 bases and J by 3 bases; unmatched bases: 3. The PCR used 60 Vbeta and 13 Jbeta primers. Produced via immunoSEQ multiplex PCR; TCRdb's table is partial and in-frame only. In the table there are roughly 160,000 clones, approximately 85% of which are singletons. The receptor comes from a man in his thirties or forties in good health and CMV-seropositive. Sequenced sample: PBMCs. The chain recombines TRBV7-6 with TRBJ2-6; TRBD1 matches at 8 bases. In DNA, the CDR3 is TGTGCCAGCAGCAAGACAGGGGTTGGGGCCAACGTCCTGACTTTC. It yields the protein CASSKTGVGANVLTF.